This T cell receptor (beta chain) was found in a study of shared clonotypes between healthy human individuals. Overall study: The cohort had two women and a few men, ages 18 to 49.

Naive CD8 cells comprised CD45RO-negative, CCR7-positively selected cells, excluding terminally differentiated effector memory CD45RA+ cells. Repertoires were generated with immunoSEQ multiplex PCR, while TCRdb's copy carries only in-frame clones and drops some. The data hold around 2,000,000 clones, with more than 85% observed a single time. V was pared by 5 bases and J by 1 base, with 9 bases between. The V gene's germline CDR1 is MNHEY and CDR2 SMNVEV (reference sequence). The CDR3 spans 13 residues. General observations from the study: Sharing across four donors was highest in naive CD4 (approximately 5%) and lowest in memory CD8 (roughly 0.4%).

This clone turned up a few times. The antigen remains unidentified. The sequence came from a man aged 18 to 29 in good health. Some clones in this sample may be carry-over from other donors' samples. V gene TRBV27 combines with J gene TRBJ2-7, with D unresolved. Source material: naive CD8+ T cells from PBMCs. The CDR3 bases are TGTGCCAGCAGTCCCTGGAGATCCTACGAGCAGTACTTC. Amino acids: CASSPWRSYEQYF.